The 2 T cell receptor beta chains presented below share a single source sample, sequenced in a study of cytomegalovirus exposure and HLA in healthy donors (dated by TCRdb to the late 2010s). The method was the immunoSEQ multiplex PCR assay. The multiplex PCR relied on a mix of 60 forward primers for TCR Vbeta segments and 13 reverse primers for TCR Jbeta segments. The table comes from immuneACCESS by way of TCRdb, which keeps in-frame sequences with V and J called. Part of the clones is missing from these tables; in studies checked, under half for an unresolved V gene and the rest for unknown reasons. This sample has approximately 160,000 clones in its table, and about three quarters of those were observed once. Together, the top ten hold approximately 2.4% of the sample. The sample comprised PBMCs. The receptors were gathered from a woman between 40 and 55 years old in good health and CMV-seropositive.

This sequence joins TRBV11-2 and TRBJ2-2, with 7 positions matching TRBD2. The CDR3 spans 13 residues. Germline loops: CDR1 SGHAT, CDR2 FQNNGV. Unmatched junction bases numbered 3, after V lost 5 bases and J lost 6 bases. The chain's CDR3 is CASSRLAPGELFF. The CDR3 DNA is TGTGCCAGCAGCCGACTAGCCCCCGGGGAGCTGTTTTTT. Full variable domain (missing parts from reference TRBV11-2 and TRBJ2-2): EAGVAQSPRYKIIEKRQSVAFWCNPISGHATLYWYQQILGQGPKLLIQFQNNGVVDDSQLPKDRFSAERLKGVDSTLKIQPAKLEDSAVYLCASSRLAPGELFFGEGSRLTVL.

Here the CDR3 DNA reads TGTGCCAGCAGAGAACAGGGACAGATCTCCTACGAGCAGTACTTC. Translated, it gives CASREQGQISYEQYF. V usage is TRBV6-6 and J usage is TRBJ2-7; 7 bases are a match to TRBD1. There are 15 residues in the CDR3. J lost 0 bases, V lost 6 bases, and 8 bases had no gene match. Germline values: CDR1 MNHNY, CDR2 SVGAGI (reference sequence).